Listed below are T cell receptor beta chains from one sample, sequenced in a study of beta chain features in type 1 diabetes. The data were produced by immunoSEQ multiplex PCR, yet TCRdb's version contains in-frame clones alone and is incomplete. The sample yields roughly 180,000 clones, about 13% seen once. The specimen sequenced was central memory CD4+ T cells from blood. These receptor sequences come from a woman younger than 35 in good health. CDR3s include the opening cysteine and the closing phenylalanine or tryptophan. The D gene is left open where the match is weak. Not every row has a clone size; where given, it reads once, few, many or a size class.

TRBJ1-2	few	.	TRBV10-3	CAISESSQDYGYTF	TGTGCCATCAGTGAGTCGAGTCAGGACTATGGCTACACCTTC
TRBJ2-5	.	.	TRBV28	CAINYGAGQETQYF	TGTGCTATTAACTATGGGGCAGGGCAAGAGACCCAGTACTTC
TRBJ2-3	.	TRBD2	TRBV4-2	CASSQDLAGGTDTQYF	TGTGCCAGCAGCCAAGATTTAGCGGGAGGAACAGATACGCAGTATTTT
TRBJ2-1	.	TRBD1	TRBV4-1	CASSQDPTGGIEQFF	TGCGCCAGCAGCCAGGACCCAACAGGGGGCATTGAGCAGTTCTTC
TRBJ1-2	.	.	TRBV2	CASSQDRTANYGYTF	TGTGCCAGCAGTCAGGACAGAACTGCTAACTATGGCTACACCTTC
TRBJ2-2	.	.	TRBV28	CASRRTGLGGELFF	TGTGCCAGCAGACGAACAGGGTTAGGAGGGGAGCTGTTTTTT
TRBJ2-7	few	TRBD2	TRBV7-2	CASSLDGTSGREQYF	TGTGCCAGCAGCTTAGACGGGACTAGCGGGAGAGAGCAGTACTTC
TRBJ2-7	few	.	TRBV2	CASSEGRASYEQYF	TGTGCCAGCAGTGAAGGGAGGGCATCCTACGAGCAGTACTTC
TRBJ1-1	.	TRBD1	TRBV19	CASSIGTGGTEAFF	TGTGCCAGTAGTATAGGGACAGGGGGCACTGAAGCTTTCTTT
TRBJ2-1	.	.	TRBV18	CASSLDGRALWDEQFF	TGTGCCAGCTCCCTTGATGGGCGGGCGCTCTGGGATGAGCAGTTCTTC
TRBJ1-2	.	.	TRBV28	CASSLETGFYGYTF	TGTGCCAGCAGTTTAGAGACAGGCTTTTATGGCTACACCTTC
TRBJ1-2	.	TRBD1	TRBV28	CASSRGQFSHYGYTF	TGTGCCAGCAGCCGGGGACAGTTCAGTCACTATGGCTACACCTTC
TRBJ2-1	few	.	TRBV6-6	CASREQGPQFF	TGTGCCAGCAGAGAACAGGGTCCGCAGTTCTTC
TRBJ2-4	few	TRBD1	TRBV6-7	CASTIMTDRGFKNIQYF	TGTGCCAGCACCATAATGACGGACAGGGGTTTCAAAAACATTCAGTACTTC
TRBJ1-2	few	.	TRBV5-6	CASTPRGDLLKTYTF	TGTGCCAGCACCCCAAGAGGAGACCTTCTTAAGACGTACACCTTC
TRBJ2-5	.	.	TRBV27	CASSLGGPQYF	TGTGCCAGCAGTTTGGGCGGGCCCCAGTACTTC
TRBJ2-5	few	TRBD2	TRBV19	CASSRGGQETQYF	TGTGCCAGTAGTAGGGGGGGGCAAGAGACCCAGTACTTC
TRBJ1-5	.	.	TRBV30	CAWSGNGNQPQHF	TGTGCCTGGAGCGGGAACGGCAATCAGCCCCAGCATTTT
TRBJ2-3	.	.	TRBV9	CASSVGAGGTDTQYF	TGTGCCAGCAGCGTAGGGGCGGGTGGCACAGATACGCAGTATTTT
TRBJ2-2	.	TRBD1	TRBV5-4	CASSSLSGGGGELFF	TGTGCCAGCAGCTCGCTTTCAGGGGGCGGGGGGGAGCTGTTTTTT
TRBJ1-1	.	.	TRBV6-1	CASSEVSGGRHTEAFF	TGTGCCAGCAGTGAAGTTTCCGGCGGGCGGCACACTGAAGCTTTCTTT
TRBJ2-1	few	.	TRBV28	CASSSPSRSNEQFF	TGTGCCAGCTCAAGCCCTTCTCGGTCGAATGAGCAGTTCTTC
TRBJ2-7	few	TRBD2	TRBV6-5	CASSYRGVGEQYF	TGTGCCAGCAGTTACCGGGGGGTGGGCGAGCAGTACTTC
TRBJ2-4	.	TRBD2	TRBV2	CASSGPGLLAKNIQYF	TGTGCCAGCAGTGGTCCGGGACTACTAGCCAAAAACATTCAGTACTTC
TRBJ1-2	.	TRBD1	TRBV7-9	CASSTGQGAQDYGYTF	TGTGCCAGCAGCACTGGACAGGGGGCGCAGGACTATGGCTACACCTTC
TRBJ2-5	few	TRBD1	TRBV19	CASTTGQGIETQYF	TGTGCCAGTACTACAGGACAGGGGATAGAGACCCAGTACTTC
TRBJ2-1	.	TRBD1	TRBV30	CAWSPRQGKHEQFF	TGTGCCTGGAGCCCTAGACAGGGTAAGCATGAGCAGTTCTTC
TRBJ2-1	few	TRBD1	TRBV7-7	CASSLDSGGYNEQFF	TGTGCCAGCAGCTTAGATTCAGGGGGTTACAATGAGCAGTTCTTC
TRBJ2-6	few	.	TRBV13	CASSPRDSGANVLTF	TGTGCCAGCAGCCCGAGGGACTCTGGGGCCAACGTCCTGACTTTC
TRBJ2-6	.	TRBD1	TRBV28	CASSPGGQAGANVLTF	TGTGCCAGCAGTCCAGGGGGTCAGGCTGGGGCCAACGTCCTGACTTTC
TRBJ2-3	.	.	TRBV21-1	CASSKGYDSDTQYF	TGTGCCAGCAGCAAAGGCTATGATTCCGATACGCAGTATTTT
TRBJ2-1	few	TRBD2	TRBV4-2	CASSRGLAGVLYNEQFF	TGTGCCAGCAGCAGGGGACTAGCGGGAGTGCTCTACAATGAGCAGTTCTTC
TRBJ2-1	few	TRBD2	TRBV5-1	CASQDYSGRYNEQFF	TGCGCCAGCCAGGATTATAGCGGGAGATACAATGAGCAGTTCTTC
TRBJ2-1	few	.	TRBV28	CASSFSLGSGNEQFF	TGTGCCAGCAGCTTCTCCCTAGGTAGCGGCAATGAGCAGTTCTTC
TRBJ1-1	.	TRBD1	TRBV28	CASSPDRGARTFF	TGTGCCAGCAGCCCAGACAGGGGGGCTCGCACTTTCTTT
TRBJ1-5	few	TRBD1	TRBV6-6	CASTQGGTGNQPQHF	TGTGCCAGCACGCAGGGGGGTACCGGCAATCAGCCCCAGCATTTT
TRBJ2-1	few	TRBD2	TRBV4-1	CASSQSPPSGRAGEQFF	TGCGCCAGCAGCCAATCGCCTCCTAGCGGGAGAGCGGGTGAGCAGTTCTTC
TRBJ1-2	.	.	TRBV7-6	CASSSPGPIRVYTF	TGTGCCAGCAGCTCCCCAGGGCCTATTCGGGTCTACACCTTC
TRBJ1-5	few	.	TRBV7-2	CASSPETGLAGNQPQHF	TGTGCCAGCAGCCCCGAGACAGGTCTAGCGGGCAATCAGCCCCAGCATTTT
TRBJ1-1	.	TRBD1	TRBV28	CASSPSGTGVGEAFF	TGTGCCAGCAGTCCGTCCGGGACAGGGGTCGGTGAAGCTTTCTTT
TRBJ2-7	few	.	TRBV15	CATSRVIAASYEQYF	TGTGCCACCAGCAGAGTCATTGCGGCGTCCTACGAGCAGTACTTC
TRBJ2-7	.	.	TRBV5-1	CASSYQVGYEQYF	TGCGCCAGCAGCTACCAGGTCGGCTACGAGCAGTACTTC
TRBJ2-7	few	TRBD2	TRBV28	CATSGLAGWSYEQYF	TGTGCCACCTCAGGACTAGCGGGATGGTCCTACGAGCAGTACTTC
TRBJ2-1	few	TRBD2	TRBV7-9	CASTPWEGRDEQFF	TGTGCCAGCACCCCCTGGGAGGGGAGGGATGAGCAGTTCTTC
TRBJ1-1	few	TRBD1	TRBV5-1	CASSLTGGNTEAFF	TGCGCCAGCAGCCTGACAGGGGGGAACACTGAAGCTTTCTTT
TRBJ2-3	.	.	TRBV7-9	CASSQGQLVSTDTQYF	TGTGCCAGCAGCCAAGGACAGTTAGTTAGCACAGATACGCAGTATTTT
TRBJ2-1	.	TRBD2	TRBV4-3	CASSSPGTRKGNEQFF	TGCGCCAGCAGCTCTCCCGGGACTAGGAAAGGCAATGAGCAGTTCTTC
TRBJ2-1	few	.	TRBV6-6	CASRPGVYNEQFF	TGTGCCAGCAGGCCCGGGGTCTACAATGAGCAGTTCTTC
TRBJ1-2	few	TRBD1	TRBV18	CASSPARDSYGYTF	TGTGCCAGCTCCCCCGCCCGGGACAGCTATGGCTACACCTTC
TRBJ2-3	few	.	TRBV10-3	CAISAGGSADTQYF	TGTGCCATCAGTGCCGGGGGTTCGGCAGATACGCAGTATTTT
TRBJ2-1	few	TRBD2	TRBV19	CAISPRGGRGGNEQFF	TGTGCCATCTCCCCTCGGGGCGGGAGGGGAGGCAATGAGCAGTTCTTC
TRBJ2-4	.	TRBD1	TRBV15	CATSRGGTGPYIQYF	TGTGCCACCAGCAGAGGAGGGACAGGGCCTTACATTCAGTACTTC